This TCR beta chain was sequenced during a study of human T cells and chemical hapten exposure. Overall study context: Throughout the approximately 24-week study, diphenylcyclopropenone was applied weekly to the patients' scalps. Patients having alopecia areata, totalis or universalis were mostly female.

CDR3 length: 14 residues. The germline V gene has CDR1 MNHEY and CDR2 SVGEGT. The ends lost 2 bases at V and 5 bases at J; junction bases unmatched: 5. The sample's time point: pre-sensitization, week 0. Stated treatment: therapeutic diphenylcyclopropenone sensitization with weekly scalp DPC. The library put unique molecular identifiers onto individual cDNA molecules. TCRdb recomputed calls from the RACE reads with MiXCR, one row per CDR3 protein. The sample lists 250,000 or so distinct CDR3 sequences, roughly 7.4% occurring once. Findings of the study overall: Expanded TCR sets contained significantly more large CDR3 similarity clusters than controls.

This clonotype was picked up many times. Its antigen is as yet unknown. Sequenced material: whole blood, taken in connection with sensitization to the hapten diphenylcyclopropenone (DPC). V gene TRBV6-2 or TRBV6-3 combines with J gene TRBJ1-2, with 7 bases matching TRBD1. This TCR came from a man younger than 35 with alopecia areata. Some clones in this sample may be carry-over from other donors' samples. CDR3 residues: CASSYRTGPYGYTF. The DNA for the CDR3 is TGTGCCAGCAGTTACCGGACAGGACCGTATGGCTACACCTTC.